The 21 T cell receptor beta chains below come from one sample, sequenced in a study of shared clonotypes between healthy human individuals. TCRdb's copy holds only in-frame clones and misses some; the assay was immunoSEQ multiplex PCR. The data contain millions of clones, 80% to 95% of them singletons. What was sequenced was naive CD4+ T cells from PBMCs. Subset here: CD45RA+ positively selected. Receptors were obtained from a man aged 18 to 29 in good health. Some clones in this sample may be carry-over from other donors' samples.

This clone occurred a few times. At the DNA level, this CDR3 is encoded by other sequences in the same sample as well. This chain connects TRBV7-2 to TRBJ1-1; D is undetermined. Deletions cut 1 base from V and 2 bases from J, with 8 bases between. This CDR3 comprises 14 residues. CDR1 is SGHTA, CDR2 FQGNSA, per germline. CDR3: CASSLGAGNTEAFF. The CDR3 nucleotides are TGTGCCAGCAGCTTAGGGGCAGGAAACACTGAAGCTTTCTTT. The full variable domain, in which reference TRBV7-2 and TRBJ1-1 provide the parts outside the CDR3, is GAGVSQSPSNKVTEKGKDVELRCDPISGHTALYWYRQSLGQGLEFLIYFQGNSAPDKSGLPSDRFSAERTGGSVSTLTIQRTQQEDSAVYLCASSLGAGNTEAFFGQGTRLTVV.

V is TRBV29-1 and J is TRBJ1-1, with 8 bases aligning to TRBD1. The junction had 5 bases not matched to a gene; V was cut back by 8 bases and J by 0 bases. CDR3 length equals 13 residues. Germline CDR1 reads SQVTM; CDR2 reads ANQGSEA. CDR3 nucleotides: TGCAGCTGGCGACAGGGGATGAACACTGAAGCTTTCTTT. Translated, it gives CSWRQGMNTEAFF. Full variable domain (missing parts from reference TRBV29-1 and TRBJ1-1): SAVISQKPSRDICQRGTSLTIQCQVDSQVTMMFWYRQQPGQSLTLIATANQGSEATYESGFVIDKFPISRPNLTFSTLTVSNMSPEDSSIYLCSWRQGMNTEAFFGQGTRLTVV.

V and J are TRBV6-6 and TRBJ2-1, with D maybe TRBD2 (5 bases). The CDR3 spans 13 residues. The germline V gene encodes CDR1 MNHNY and CDR2 SVGAGI (reference sequence). The ends were cut back, 7 bases at V and 10 bases at J, with 17 bases in the middle. CDR3 in amino acids: CASNRAPGNEQFF. The CDR3 DNA is TGTGCCAGCAACCGGGCCCCCGGGAACGAGCAGTTCTTC.

This clone was seen once. This chain connects TRBV6-5 to TRBJ2-1, with D perhaps TRBD2 (6 bases). Germline CDR1 is MNHEY and CDR2 is SVGAGI. This CDR3 is 13 amino acids long. V lost 11 bases to trimming and J lost 4 bases, with 15 bases between them. CDR3 nucleotide sequence: TGTGCCTCCCATCGGGAGAAATACAATGAGCAGTTCTTC. It yields the protein CASHREKYNEQFF.

The V and J genes are TRBV30 and TRBJ2-5, with 7 positions matching TRBD1. The J call may be in error: the DNA end matches TRBJ2-7 better. Germline assignment: CDR1 GTSNPN and CDR2 SVGIG (reference sequence). CDR3 length: 13 residues. The CDR3 loop is CAWSRQGHYEQYF. CDR3 sequence (DNA): TGTGCCTGGAGTCGACAGGGCCACTACGAGCAGTACTTC.

V is TRBV4-1 and J is TRBJ2-5; 12 nucleotides match TRBD2. V was pared by 4 bases and J by 4 bases, with 7 bases of the junction left unmatched. The CDR3 spans 16 residues. Looked up from germline, CDR1 is MGHRA and CDR2 is YSYEKL. The DNA for the CDR3 is TGCGCCAGCAGCCGCAGACTAGCGGGAGAGGGAGAGACCCAGTACTTC. Amino acid sequence: CASSRRLAGEGETQYF.

The chain recombines TRBV7-3 with TRBJ2-1, with 10 bases identical to TRBD1. V shed 0 bases, J shed 9 bases, and the junction held 8 bases outside the gene matches. Germline CDR1 and CDR2: SGHTA and FQGTGA. This CDR3 region has 16 residues. CDR3 region: CASSLTRDRGSREQFF. In DNA, the CDR3 is TGTGCCAGCAGCTTAACTCGGGACAGGGGATCGCGTGAGCAGTTCTTC.

With respect to this clone: One end of the junction is discordant with germline, which a read error may explain. V gene TRBV28 combines with J gene TRBJ2-7; no definite D call. CDR1 MDHEN and CDR2 SYDVKM come from the germline V gene. CDR3 size: 12 residues. The CDR3 loop is CASSFSWASPVF. CDR3 sequence (DNA): TGTGCCAGCAGTTTCTCCTGGGCCTCCCCGGTCTTC.

This chain joins TRBV10-3 and TRBJ2-7; D is perhaps TRBD1 (7 bases). The CDR3 is 15 residues long. V lost 0 bases and J lost 3, with 12 bases in between. Germline values: CDR1 ENHRY, CDR2 SYGVKD. DNA of the CDR3: TGTGCCATCAGTGAGTCGGCAGGGGGGAACTACGAGCAGTACTTC. Translation: CAISESAGGNYEQYF.

This rearrangement joins TRBV15 to TRBJ1-2, with 8 bases identical to TRBD1. V lost 3 bases and J lost 2; bases outside the gene matches: 11. CDR1 LNHNV and CDR2 YYDKDF come from the germline V gene (reference sequence). The CDR3 contains 17 residues. The chain's CDR3 is CATSSKRTGSENYGYTF. The DNA of the CDR3 is TGTGCCACCAGCAGCAAGAGGACAGGGTCAGAAAACTATGGCTACACCTTC. The complete variable domain, with remaining parts taken from reference TRBV15 and TRBJ1-2, reads DAMVIQNPRYQVTQFGKPVTLSCSQTLNHNVMYWYQQKSSQAPKLLFHYYDKDFNNEADTPDNFQSRRPNTSFCFLDIRSPGLGDTAMYLCATSSKRTGSENYGYTFGSGTRLTVV.

Comment on this clone: Other DNA sequences from this sample encode an identical CDR3 as well. This chain uses TRBV18 with TRBJ1-1; TRBD1 might be the D (5 bases). The V gene's germline CDR1 is KGHSH and CDR2 LQKENI. V was trimmed by 5 bases and J by 1 base, leaving 8 bases between them. This CDR3 is 13 amino acids long. CDR3 region: CASSFDRNTEAFF. CDR3 sequence (DNA): TGTGCCAGCTCATTTGACAGGAACACTGAAGCTTTCTTT.

The gene calls are TRBV5-1 and TRBJ2-7; 11 nucleotides agree with TRBD1. V lost 6 bases and J lost 7; bases outside the gene matches: 9. Germline CDR1 is SGHRS and CDR2 is YFSETQ. The CDR3 consists of 14 residues. CDR3 amino acids: CASKTRTGGNEQYF. The CDR3 DNA reads TGCGCCAGCAAAACCCGGACAGGGGGCAATGAGCAGTACTTC.

This chain joins TRBV6-1 and TRBJ2-3; D is unresolved. CDR1 is MNHNS and CDR2 is SASEGT in the germline V gene. The CDR3 contains 15 residues. V gave up 6 bases and J gave up 4 bases, with 17 bases separating them. CDR3: CASSRYPLSSDTQYF. CDR3 in DNA: TGTGCCAGCAGCCGATACCCCCTCTCCTCAGATACGCAGTATTTT.

V gene TRBV6-4 combines with J gene TRBJ1-2, with D perhaps TRBD1 (6 bases). V gave up 7 bases and J gave up 0 bases, with 12 bases separating them. CDR1 and CDR2 from the germline V gene are MRHNA and SNTAGT. The CDR3 is 14 residues long. CDR3 DNA: TGTGCCAGCATTAAAGGGGGAGCTAACTATGGCTACACCTTC. It encodes CASIKGGANYGYTF.

The V call is TRBV2, the J call TRBJ2-7; the D gene is possibly TRBD2 (6 bases). Deletions cut 3 bases from V and 6 bases from J, with 12 bases between. CDR1 is SNHLY, CDR2 FYNNEI, per germline. The CDR3 spans 13 residues. The CDR3 here is CASSEEGSGEQYF. The CDR3 DNA is TGTGCCAGCAGTGAGGAGGGATCAGGCGAGCAGTACTTC.

J is TRBJ2-2 and V is TRBV7-9, with D possibly being TRBD2 (6 bases). V was pared by 2 bases and J by 1 base, with 14 bases between. This CDR3 region has 17 residues. The germline V gene encodes CDR1 SEHNR and CDR2 FQNEAQ (reference sequence). CDR3 amino acids: CASSLRVSGGNTGELFF. The CDR3, as DNA: TGTGCCAGCAGCTTACGGGTTAGCGGAGGGAACACCGGGGAGCTGTTTTTT. Combining the CDR3 with reference TRBV7-9 and TRBJ2-2 gives the whole variable domain DTGVSQNPRHKITKRGQNVTFRCDPISEHNRLYWYRQTLGQGPEFLTYFQNEAQLEKSRLLSDRFSAERPKGSFSTLEIQRTEQGDSAMYLCASSLRVSGGNTGELFFGEGSRLTVL.

The chain uses TRBV2 and TRBJ1-2; 9 bases are shared with TRBD1. This CDR3 has 14 residues. J was trimmed by 8 bases and V by 9 bases; bases with no gene match: 13. CDR1 and CDR2 from the germline V gene are SNHLY and FYNNEI. CDR3 residues: CASSPEQGASGYTF. CDR3 DNA sequence: TGTGCCAGTTCACCCGAACAGGGGGCGTCCGGCTACACCTTC.

The chain links TRBV7-2 to TRBJ2-5, with a tentative D call TRBD1 (6 bases). CDR1 and CDR2 (germline): SGHTA, FQGNSA. Trimming took 3 bases from V and 2 from J, leaving 13 bases between them. The CDR3 contains 15 residues. The CDR3 region has the DNA TGTGCCAGCAGCTTGAGTTCAGGGGTGCAAGAGACCCAGTACTTC. This codes for CASSLSSGVQETQYF.

The rearrangement joins TRBV5-4 to TRBJ2-1; possible D gene TRBD2, 5 bases. Trimming shortened V by 1 base and J by 6 bases, and 17 bases separated the two germline ends. Per the germline V gene, CDR1 is SGHNT and CDR2 is YYREEE (reference sequence). The CDR3 has 16 residues. As DNA, the CDR3 is TGTGCCAGCAGCTTGTTTCAGGACTCCCCTTTCAATGAGCAGTTCTTC. Its protein is CASSLFQDSPFNEQFF.

The CDR3 DNA reads as TGTGCCAGCAGCCAAGTTTCACAGGGGAATAGTCGCGGCTACACCTTC. This translates into CASSQVSQGNSRGYTF. The chain employs TRBV4-2 and TRBJ1-2, with TRBD1 identical over 7 bases. The trim removed 1 base at V and 8 bases at J, leaving 13 bases unmatched. Germline values: CDR1 LGHNA, CDR2 YNFKEQ. There are 16 residues in the CDR3.

This chain's CDR3 is CASSDATGMNTEAFF. The CDR3 DNA reads TGTGCCAGCAGTGACGCGACAGGGATGAACACTGAAGCTTTCTTT. The V call is TRBV28, the J call TRBJ1-1, with 7 bases aligning to TRBD1. The CDR3 has 15 amino acids. The germline V gene encodes CDR1 MDHEN and CDR2 SYDVKM. V lost 5 bases, J lost 0 bases, and 6 bases stayed unmatched.